Presented here are 5 T cell receptor beta chains from one specimen sequenced in a study of blood T cell repertoires in COVID-19. The table came from immunoSEQ multiplex PCR; TCRdb's copy has only in-frame clones and leaves some out. Of roughly 70,000 clones detected, about 70% appear once; the ten largest clones hold approximately 40%. The sample consisted of peripheral blood. Receptor source: a woman in her 70s with acute or convalescent COVID-19.

The rearrangement uses TRBV4-3 and TRBJ1-2; 9 bases are a match to TRBD1. The germline V gene has CDR1 LGHNA and CDR2 YSLEER. The CDR3 has 16 residues. Trimming at V came to 0 bases and at J to 5 bases, leaving 7 bases not matched to a gene. The CDR3 here is CASSQDQNRGLYGYTF. The CDR3 region has the DNA TGCGCCAGCAGCCAAGACCAGAACAGGGGGCTGTATGGCTACACCTTC.

Sample share makes this clone medium-sized. The rearrangement links TRBV7-9 to TRBJ2-5; no reliable D call. This CDR3 has 11 residues. The germline V gene encodes CDR1 SEHNR and CDR2 FQNEAQ (reference sequence). Trimming removed 8 bases from V and 5 bases from J, with 9 bases in between. The CDR3: CASVEAETQYF. The CDR3 DNA reads TGTGCCAGCGTCGAGGCTGAGACCCAGTACTTC.

This clone was found a few times. The chain joins TRBV7-9 to TRBJ2-2, with no clear D. V was cut by 7 bases and J by 1 base, with 16 bases left in between. Germline V gene data show CDR1 as SEHNR and CDR2 as FQNEAQ (reference sequence). The CDR3 contains 16 residues. CDR3 amino acids: CASTPILGRNTGELFF. The DNA for the CDR3 is TGTGCCAGCACCCCGATCCTGGGCAGGAACACCGGGGAGCTGTTTTTT. Full variable domain (outside the CDR3, taken from reference TRBV7-9 and TRBJ2-2): DTGVSQNPRHKITKRGQNVTFRCDPISEHNRLYWYRQTLGQGPEFLTYFQNEAQLEKSRLLSDRFSAERPKGSFSTLEIQRTEQGDSAMYLCASTPILGRNTGELFFGEGSRLTVL.

The V call is TRBV15, the J call TRBJ2-2; D call uncertain. CDR1 is LNHNV, CDR2 YYDKDF, per germline (reference sequence). The CDR3 totals 16 residues. V gave up 0 bases and J gave up 0 bases, with 8 bases separating them. The CDR3 protein is CATSRDPGSNTGELFF. The CDR3 region has the DNA TGTGCCACCAGCAGAGACCCAGGATCGAACACCGGGGAGCTGTTTTTT.

The chain couples TRBV5-1 to TRBJ1-2; the match to TRBD1 covers 9 bases. Per the germline V gene, CDR1 is SGHRS and CDR2 is YFSETQ. V lost 4 bases and J lost 7; bases outside the gene matches: 11. The CDR3 covers 15 residues. This CDR3 reads CASSLMWTGESGYTF. The CDR3 nucleotides read TGCGCCAGCAGCCTAATGTGGACAGGGGAAAGTGGCTACACCTTC. The complete variable domain, with remaining parts taken from reference TRBV5-1 and TRBJ1-2, reads KAGVTQTPRYLIKTRGQQVTLSCSPISGHRSVSWYQQTPGQGLQFLFEYFSETQRNKGNFPGRFSGRQFSNSRSEMNVSTLELGDSALYLCASSLMWTGESGYTFGSGTRLTVV.